A selection of T cell receptor beta chains follows, all from one sample in a study of cytotoxic CD8 clonotypes in ibrutinib-treated CLL. Only in-frame clones appear in the TCRdb table, and some are missing; sequencing was by immunoSEQ multiplex PCR. The sample records 200,000 to 250,000 clones, about three quarters being singletons. This material consisted of PBMCs, taken after 24 months of ibrutinib treatment. All receptors derive from a human donor with chronic lymphocytic leukemia. CDR3s include the opening cysteine and the closing phenylalanine or tryptophan. A D gene is named only where the DNA matches it firmly. Clone size is stated in some rows and not others, as once, few, many or a class when expanded.

CDR3 DNA | CDR3 protein | V gene | clone size | D gene | J gene
TGTGCCAGCAGCGTAGGAGCAGGGGTTAACGAGCAGTACTTC | CASSVGAGVNEQYF | TRBV9 | few | NA | TRBJ2-7
TGCGCCAGCAGCCAAGGTCTACAGGAGTCCTACAATGAGCAGTTCTTC | CASSQGLQESYNEQFF | TRBV4-1 | once | NA | TRBJ2-1
TGTGCCAGCAGCGTGAACGAAGCTAATGAAAAACTGTTTTTT | CASSVNEANEKLFF | TRBV7-9 | NA | NA | TRBJ1-4
TGTGCCAGCAGCCAACCGGCCCGGGACAACAAAGAGACCCAGTACTTC | CASSQPARDNKETQYF | TRBV28 | NA | NA | TRBJ2-5
TGTGCCAGCAGTTACGAAGTGAACACTGAAGCTTTCTTT | CASSYEVNTEAFF | TRBV6-5 | NA | NA | TRBJ1-1
TGTGCTAGCTCCCCCCTGGGCAGGGGGCCACAAGAGACCCAGTACTTC | CASSPLGRGPQETQYF | TRBV7-7 | few | TRBD1 | TRBJ2-5
TGTGCCAGTAGTTGGGGACAGGGCTTTGATGAAAAACTGTTTTTT | CASSWGQGFDEKLFF | TRBV19 | NA | TRBD1 | TRBJ1-4
TGTGCCAGCAGCTTCCCGCGCCCCAGGGACGAGCAGTACTTC | CASSFPRPRDEQYF | TRBV13 | NA | NA | TRBJ2-7
TGTGCCAGCAGCCAACAGGGGGATCAGCCCCAGCATTTT | CASSQQGDQPQHF | TRBV7-9 | NA | TRBD1 | TRBJ1-5
TGTGCCAGCGCTCCTTACGGGCGGGAGGACACCGGGGAGCTGTTTTTT | CASAPYGREDTGELFF | TRBV28 | NA | TRBD2 | TRBJ2-2
TGTGCCAGTCTTGGCGCAGATACGCAGTATTTT | CASLGADTQYF | TRBV28 | NA | NA | TRBJ2-3
TGTGCCATCAGCTACGGACAGGGGGTCAATCAGCCCCAGCATTTT | CAISYGQGVNQPQHF | TRBV10-3 | NA | TRBD1 | TRBJ1-5
TGTGCCATCAGTGAACAGGGGGAAGTTGGCTACACCTTC | CAISEQGEVGYTF | TRBV10-3 | NA | TRBD1 | TRBJ1-2
TGTGCCAGCTCACCGAACGGAGCGGGATATCATGAGCAGTTCTTC | CASSPNGAGYHEQFF | TRBV18 | NA | TRBD2 | TRBJ2-1
TGTGCCAGTAGTATAGCGGCAGTAGGGGAGGTTGAAGCTTTCTTT | CASSIAAVGEVEAFF | TRBV19 | NA | NA | TRBJ1-1
TGTGCCAGCAGAACAGTGGGCAAACTGTTTTTT | CASRTVGKLFF | TRBV6-6 | NA | NA | TRBJ1-4